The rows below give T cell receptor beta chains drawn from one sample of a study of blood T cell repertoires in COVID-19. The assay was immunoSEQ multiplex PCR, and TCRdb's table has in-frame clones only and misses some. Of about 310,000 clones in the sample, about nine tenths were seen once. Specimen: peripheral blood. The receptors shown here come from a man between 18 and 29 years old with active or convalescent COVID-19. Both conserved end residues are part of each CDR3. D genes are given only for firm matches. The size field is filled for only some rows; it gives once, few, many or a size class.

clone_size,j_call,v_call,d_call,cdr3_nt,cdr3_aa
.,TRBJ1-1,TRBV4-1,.,TGCGCCAGCACCCTAGACCCCGAACGAGCCACTGAAGCTTTCTTT,CASTLDPERATEAFF
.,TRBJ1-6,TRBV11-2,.,TGTGCCAGCAGCAACCGTCCGGGTCTTTCACCCCTCCACTTT,CASSNRPGLSPLHF
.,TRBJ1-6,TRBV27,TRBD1,TGTGCCAGCGGTTTGGGGACAGGATCGGATTCACCCCTCCACTTT,CASGLGTGSDSPLHF
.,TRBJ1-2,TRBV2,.,TGTGCCAGTAGCAGGGTATTCGCTAACTATGGCTACACCTTC,CASSRVFANYGYTF
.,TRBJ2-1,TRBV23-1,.,TGCGCCAGCAGTCATCACACGCAAGAGCGGGCAGGCTACAATGAGCAGTTCTTC,CASSHHTQERAGYNEQFF
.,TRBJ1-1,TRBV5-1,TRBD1,TGCGCCAGCAGCTGGGGACAGGGAACTGAAGCTTTCTTT,CASSWGQGTEAFF
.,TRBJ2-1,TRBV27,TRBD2,TGTGCCAGCAGAATCGGACTAGCGGGAGGGGGAGAGCAGTTCTTC,CASRIGLAGGGEQFF
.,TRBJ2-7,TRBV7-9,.,TGTGCCAGCAGCTTATGGCATTACGAGCAGTACTTC,CASSLWHYEQYF
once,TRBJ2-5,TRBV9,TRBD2,TGTGCCAGCAGCGAGGGACTAGCGGGAGGGCGTCAAGAGACCCAGTACTTC,CASSEGLAGGRQETQYF
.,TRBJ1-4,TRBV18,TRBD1,TGTGCCAGCTCACTTACAGGGGGCGATGTGGAAAAACTGTTTTTT,CASSLTGGDVEKLFF
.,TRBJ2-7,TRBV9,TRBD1,TGTGCCAGCAGCGTTCGAACAGGGGGGGAGCAGTACTTC,CASSVRTGGEQYF
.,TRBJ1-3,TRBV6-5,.,TGTGCCAGCAGTCTTCAGGACAGCTCTGGAAACACCATATATTTT,CASSLQDSSGNTIYF
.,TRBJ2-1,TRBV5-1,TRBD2,TGCGCCAGCAGCTTCGGGGGGATAGCGGGTTTATCCTACAATGAGCAGTTCTTC,CASSFGGIAGLSYNEQFF
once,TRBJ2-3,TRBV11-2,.,TGTGCCAGCAGCCCCCGCGGGGGCAAGATAGATACGCAGTATTTT,CASSPRGGKIDTQYF
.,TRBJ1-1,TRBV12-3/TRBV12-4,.,TGTGCCAGCAGTTTAGAACAGGGAACTGAAGCTTTCTTT,CASSLEQGTEAFF
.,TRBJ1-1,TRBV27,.,TGTGCCAGCAGTATCAGGGTTAGGGCCACTGAAGCTTTCTTT,CASSIRVRATEAFF
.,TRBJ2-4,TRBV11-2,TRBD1,TGTGCCAGCAGCTTATCCCGGACAGGGGGATTTAGTGGCATTCAGTACTTC,CASSLSRTGGFSGIQYF
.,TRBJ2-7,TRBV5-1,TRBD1,TGCGCCAGCAGCCCCGGACAGGGTATACACGAGCAGTACTTC,CASSPGQGIHEQYF
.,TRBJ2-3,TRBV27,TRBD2,TGTGCCAGCAGTTTACTAGCGGGGGGGCTGAAGAACACTTCCGATACGCAGTATTTT,CASSLLAGGLKNTSDTQYF
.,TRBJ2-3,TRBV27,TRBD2,TGTGCCAGCGCCTTAGCGGGAACCACAGATACGCAGTATTTT,CASALAGTTDTQYF
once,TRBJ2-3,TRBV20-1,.,TGCAGTGCGAAAACGGGGGATACGCAGTATTTT,CSAKTGDTQYF
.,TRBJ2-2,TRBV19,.,TGTGCCAGTAGTATATCCTTCCAAGGGGCCTGGGACACCGGGGAGCTGTTTTTT,CASSISFQGAWDTGELFF
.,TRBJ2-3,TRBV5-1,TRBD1,TGCGCCAGCAGCGGGGACAGTCTCACAGATACGCAGTATTTT,CASSGDSLTDTQYF
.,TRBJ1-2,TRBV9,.,TGTGCCAGTCAGCAGGGAAACTATGGCTACACCTTC,CASQQGNYGYTF
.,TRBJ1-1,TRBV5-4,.,TGTGCCAGCAGCATAGACTCCAACCAGGGAACTGAAGCTTTCTTT,CASSIDSNQGTEAFF
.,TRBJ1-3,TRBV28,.,TGTGCCAGCAGTCCCCACGGGAGGGGTGGAAACACCATATATTTT,CASSPHGRGGNTIYF
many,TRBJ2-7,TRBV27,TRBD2,TGTGCCAGCAGTCGGCGGGAGTACGACGAGCAGTACTTC,CASSRREYDEQYF
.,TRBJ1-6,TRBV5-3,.,TGTGCCAAACTCAGTCTCCCCCGGGAACCCCTCCACTTT,CAKLSLPREPLHF
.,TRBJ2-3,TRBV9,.,TGTGCCAGCAGCGTAGTGTCGCGCAGGGGCACAGATACGCAGTATTTT,CASSVVSRRGTDTQYF
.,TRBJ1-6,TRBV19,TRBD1,TGTGCCAGTAGTATATGGGACAGGGCGAATTCACCCCTCCACTTT,CASSIWDRANSPLHF
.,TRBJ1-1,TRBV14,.,TGTGCCAGCAGCCTCAGGGCGGAGGGACGAACTGAAGCTTTCTTT,CASSLRAEGRTEAFF
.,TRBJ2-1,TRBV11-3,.,TGTGCCAGCAGCCCGCGGAGGCGAGGCTACAATGAGCAGTTCTTC,CASSPRRRGYNEQFF
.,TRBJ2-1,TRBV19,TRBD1,TGTGCCAGTAGTATGCAGGGGGTGAGACAGGGCAATGAGCAGTTCTTC,CASSMQGVRQGNEQFF
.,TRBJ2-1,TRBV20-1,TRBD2,TGCAGTGCTAGTCTGAAGCGGGGGCCTAGGAATGAGCAGTTCTTC,CSASLKRGPRNEQFF
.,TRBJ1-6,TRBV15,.,TGTGCCACCAGCAGTTCTATCCGGGACATGAATTCACCCCTCCACTTT,CATSSSIRDMNSPLHF
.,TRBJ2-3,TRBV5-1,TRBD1,TGCGCCAGCAGCTTGAGACAGGGAACGGCAGATACGCAGTATTTT,CASSLRQGTADTQYF
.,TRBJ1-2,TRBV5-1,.,TGCGCCAGCAGCTTTGACAGCAACTATGGCTACACCTTC,CASSFDSNYGYTF
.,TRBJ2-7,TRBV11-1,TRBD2,TGTGCCAGCAGACCGCGACTAGCGGGCACCTACGAGCAGTACTTC,CASRPRLAGTYEQYF
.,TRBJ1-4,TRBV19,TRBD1,TGTGCCAGTAGCGACAGGGGTGGGGAAAAACTGTTTTTT,CASSDRGGEKLFF
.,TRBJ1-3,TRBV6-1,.,TGTGCCAGCAGTGAATTGAGCTCTGGAAACACCATATATTTT,CASSELSSGNTIYF